A selection of T cell receptor beta chains follows, all from one sample in a study of cytomegalovirus exposure and HLA in healthy donors. Assay: immunoSEQ multiplex PCR; the TCRdb copy retains only in-frame clones and omits some. Among 60,000 to 90,000 clones listed, approximately 82% were seen once. The specimen was PBMCs. Receptor source: a man between 65 and 79 years old in good health and CMV-seropositive. Both conserved end residues are part of each CDR3. The D gene is left open where the match is weak. Clone size is shown for a subset of rows, as once, few, many or a class of expanded clone.

D	V	J	size	DNA	CDR3
TRBD2	TRBV9	TRBJ2-5	NA	TGTGCCAGCAGCGGGACTAGTACGCTTGAGACCCAATACTTC	CASSGTSTLETQYF
NA	TRBV11-2	TRBJ1-2	NA	TGTGCCAGCAGCCTTCGGACAGAGGCTTATGGCTACACCTTC	CASSLRTEAYGYTF
TRBD2	TRBV28	TRBJ2-5	NA	TGTGCCAGCAGTTCCCGAAACGGACTAGCGGGGGAGACCCAGTACTTC	CASSSRNGLAGETQYF
NA	TRBV6-5	TRBJ2-1	NA	TGTGCCAGCAATCGGGGCTCCTACAATGAGCAGTTCTTC	CASNRGSYNEQFF
NA	TRBV4-3	TRBJ2-5	NA	TGCGCCAGCAGCCTCTATGGGGGCGCGGAGACCCAGTACTTC	CASSLYGGAETQYF
NA	TRBV6-5	TRBJ2-3	NA	TGTGCCAGCAGTTACTCGATGTACGGGGCAGATACGCAGTATTTT	CASSYSMYGADTQYF
TRBD1	TRBV11-3	TRBJ2-3	NA	TGTGCCAGCGGCCGAGTGGTGGGACAGCCGTTCGGCGAGGGCACAGATACGCAGTATTTT	CASGRVVGQPFGEGTDTQYF
NA	TRBV11-2	TRBJ2-5	NA	TGTGCCAGCAGCTTAGATTCAGGTCAGACCCAGTACTTC	CASSLDSGQTQYF
TRBD1	TRBV30	TRBJ1-1	NA	TGTGCCTGGAGTATCTTCCCGGGACAGGGAGTAACTGAAGCTTTCTTT	CAWSIFPGQGVTEAFF
TRBD2	TRBV7-9	TRBJ2-7	NA	TGTGCCAGCAGCCTGGATTTGCGGGGAGGGCCCTACGAGCAGTACTTC	CASSLDLRGGPYEQYF
NA	TRBV7-9	TRBJ1-5	NA	TGTGCCAGCAGCCCGGACAGTAGCAATCAGCCCCAGCATTTT	CASSPDSSNQPQHF
TRBD1	TRBV6-6	TRBJ1-5	few	TGTGCCAGCAGGACCGGGACAGGGCAAGTTCAGCCCCAGCATTTT	CASRTGTGQVQPQHF
NA	TRBV29-1	TRBJ2-1	once	TGCAGCGGCGTGGACTGGGTCAGGGGTAGGTTTGAGCAGTTCTTC	CSGVDWVRGRFEQFF
NA	TRBV5-1	TRBJ1-1	once	TGCGCCAGCAGCTCCGGTCCGATGAACACTGAAGCTTTCTTT	CASSSGPMNTEAFF
TRBD1	TRBV4-3	TRBJ2-1	NA	TGCGCCAGCAGCCAAGAAAGGTGGGGACAGGATTACAATGAGCAGTTCTTC	CASSQERWGQDYNEQFF
NA	TRBV30	TRBJ2-3	NA	TGTGCCTGGACTCAGGGATCTAGCACAGATACGCAGTATTTT	CAWTQGSSTDTQYF
NA	TRBV9	TRBJ1-2	NA	TGTGCCAGCAGCGTCCAGGGGCATAGCTACACCTTC	CASSVQGHSYTF
NA	TRBV7-8	TRBJ1-4	few	TGTGCCAGCAGGGCAGACAGGCGTGTTGAAAAACTGTTTTTT	CASRADRRVEKLFF
TRBD2	TRBV2	TRBJ2-7	NA	TGTGCCAGCAGGACCGGGACTACCTCCTACGAGCAGTACTTC	CASRTGTTSYEQYF
TRBD1	TRBV6-1	TRBJ2-1	NA	TGTGCCAGCAGCCTGGGACAGGGGGTCAATGAGCAGTTCTTC	CASSLGQGVNEQFF
TRBD1	TRBV18	TRBJ2-7	NA	TGTGCCAGCTCACCACCGAGACAGGGGTCCTACGAGCAGTACTTC	CASSPPRQGSYEQYF
NA	TRBV18	TRBJ2-7	NA	TGTGCCAGCTCCCTGGAGGCCTACGAGCAGTACTTC	CASSLEAYEQYF
NA	TRBV7-9	TRBJ2-1	NA	TGTGCCAGCACCTTACAGGATCCCTCCTACAATGAGCAGTTCTTC	CASTLQDPSYNEQFF
TRBD1	TRBV13	TRBJ1-1	NA	TGTGCCAGCAGCCCCGAGGGACGACAGGGGGCCAACACTGAAGCTTTCTTT	CASSPEGRQGANTEAFF
TRBD1	TRBV27	TRBJ2-7	NA	TGTGCCAGCAGTGATTCGGGACAGGGGAGCTACGAGCAGTACTTC	CASSDSGQGSYEQYF
TRBD2	TRBV10-2	TRBJ2-1	NA	TGCGCCAGCAGTAACCCGGGACTAGGGGGCAATGAGCAGTTCTTC	CASSNPGLGGNEQFF
NA	TRBV5-1	TRBJ1-5	NA	TGCGCCAGCAGCTTAACAGGAGGCAATCAGCCCCAGCATTTT	CASSLTGGNQPQHF
TRBD1	TRBV2	TRBJ1-1	NA	TGTGCCAGCAGGTCAGGGGGCACTGAAGCTTTCTTT	CASRSGGTEAFF
NA	TRBV12-5	TRBJ1-3	NA	TGTGCTAGTGGTCCCAGGGGAAACACCATATATTTT	CASGPRGNTIYF
TRBD1	TRBV9	TRBJ1-2	NA	TGTGCCAGCAGCGTTACAGGGGGAACTAACTATGGCTACACCTTC	CASSVTGGTNYGYTF
NA	TRBV4-3	TRBJ2-7	NA	TGCGCCAGCAGCCAAGATCGGTCAGGGGTCATTTCTGGGCAGTACTTC	CASSQDRSGVISGQYF
NA	TRBV18	TRBJ2-5	NA	TGTGCCAGCTCACCGACAGGCGAGACCCAGTACTTC	CASSPTGETQYF
TRBD1	TRBV5-1	TRBJ2-2	NA	TGCGCCAGCAGTCTGGACAGGGCAAACACCGGGGAGCTGTTTTTT	CASSLDRANTGELFF
NA	TRBV5-6	TRBJ2-5	once	TGTGCCAGCAGCCTCGCCGGCAGGCAAGAGACCCAGTACTTC	CASSLAGRQETQYF
TRBD1	TRBV28	TRBJ2-5	NA	TGTGCCAGCAGTACCTTTCGGGCAGGGGGCGAGACCCAGTACTTC	CASSTFRAGGETQYF
TRBD1	TRBV4-3	TRBJ2-3	once	TGCGCCAGCAGCCAGGACAGGGTCGGGGCAGATACGCAGTATTTT	CASSQDRVGADTQYF
NA	TRBV7-3	TRBJ2-1	NA	TGTGCCAGCAGCTTAACGGGAGGTTGGGGTGAGCAGTTCTTC	CASSLTGGWGEQFF